This T cell receptor beta chain derives from a study of T-cell reconstitution after alpha-beta-depleted transplantation in children. Unique molecular identifiers tagged the TCRbeta library. One entry per CDR3 protein, called by TCRdb with MiXCR from the PCR reads. Its table records roughly 66 distinct CDR3 sequences. This clonotype is labeled hyperexpanded. The clonotype was recovered from a girl in the first two years of life who had a stem cell transplant for combined immunodeficiency, so the T cells may come from the graft donor. The sample consisted of PBMCs, mostly from graft donor cells, taken 180 days after TCRalphabeta/CD19-depleted stem cell transplant.

This CDR3 reads CASSYDPVGSNSPLHF. CDR3 sequence (DNA): TGTGCCAGCAGTTACGACCCTGTGGGGTCTAATTCACCCCTCCACTTT. This chain connects TRBV6-5 to TRBJ1-6; no reliable D call. Trimming pared 2 bases from V and 6 bases from J, leaving 14 bases between. The CDR3 contains 16 residues. From germline, CDR1 is MNHEY and CDR2 SVGAGI.